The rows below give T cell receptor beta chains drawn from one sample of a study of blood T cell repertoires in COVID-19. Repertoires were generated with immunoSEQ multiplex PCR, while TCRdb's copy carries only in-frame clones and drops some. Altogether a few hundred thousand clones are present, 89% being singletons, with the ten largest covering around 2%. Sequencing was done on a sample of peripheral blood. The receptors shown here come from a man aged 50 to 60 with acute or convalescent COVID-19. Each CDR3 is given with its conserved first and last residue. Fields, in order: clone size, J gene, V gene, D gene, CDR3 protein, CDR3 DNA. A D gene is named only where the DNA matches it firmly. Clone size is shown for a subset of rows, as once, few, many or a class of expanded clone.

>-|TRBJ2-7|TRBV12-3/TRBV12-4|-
CASSFRGTAEQYF
TGTGCCAGCAGTTTCCGGGGTACGGCCGAGCAGTACTTC
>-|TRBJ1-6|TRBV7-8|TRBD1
CASSPETGRWDSPLHF
TGTGCCAGCAGCCCTGAGACAGGGCGTTGGGATTCACCCCTCCACTTT
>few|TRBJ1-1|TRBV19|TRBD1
CASSSGSWDRELAFF
TGTGCCAGTAGTTCAGGTAGCTGGGACAGGGAGTTAGCTTTCTTT
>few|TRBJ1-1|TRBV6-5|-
CASSYARINTEAFF
TGTGCCAGCAGTTACGCGCGGATCAACACTGAAGCTTTCTTT
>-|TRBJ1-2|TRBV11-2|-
CASSLAGANYGYTF
TGTGCCAGCAGCCTAGCGGGGGCTAACTATGGCTACACCTTC
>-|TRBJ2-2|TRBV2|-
CASSGLATNTGELFF
TGTGCCAGCAGTGGCCTAGCGACGAACACCGGGGAGCTGTTTTTT
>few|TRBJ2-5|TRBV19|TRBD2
CASSIGGLAGAQETQYF
TGTGCCAGTAGTATAGGTGGACTAGCGGGGGCCCAAGAGACCCAGTACTTC
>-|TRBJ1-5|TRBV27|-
CASSPYRADQPQHF
TGTGCCAGCAGTCCCTACAGGGCTGATCAGCCCCAGCATTTT
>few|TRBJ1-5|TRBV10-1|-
CASSQNSNQPQHF
TGCGCCAGCAGCCAGAATAGCAATCAGCCCCAGCATTTT
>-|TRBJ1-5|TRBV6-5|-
CASSYSRNQPQHF
TGTGCCAGCAGTTACTCGAGGAATCAGCCCCAGCATTTT
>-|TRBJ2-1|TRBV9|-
CASSVGGVYNEQFF
TGTGCCAGCAGCGTAGGCGGGGTTTACAATGAGCAGTTCTTC
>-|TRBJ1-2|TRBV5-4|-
CASSFRDFYGYTF
TGTGCCAGCAGCTTTCGAGACTTCTATGGCTACACCTTC
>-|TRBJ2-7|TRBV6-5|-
CASSPTRDTAYEQYF
TGTGCCAGCAGTCCGACCCGGGACACCGCATACGAGCAGTACTTC
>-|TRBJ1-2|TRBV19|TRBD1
CASTPGQGASYGYTF
TGTGCCAGTACCCCAGGACAGGGAGCGAGCTATGGCTACACCTTC
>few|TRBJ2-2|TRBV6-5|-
CASSFIPQGSGELFF
TGTGCCAGCAGTTTTATCCCACAGGGTTCCGGGGAGCTGTTTTTT
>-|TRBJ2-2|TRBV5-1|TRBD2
CASSKSGGRANTGELFF
TGCGCCAGCAGCAAGAGCGGGGGGAGGGCGAACACCGGGGAGCTGTTTTTT
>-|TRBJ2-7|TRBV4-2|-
CASSPGLPGDEQYF
TGTGCCAGCAGCCCGGGACTTCCCGGGGACGAGCAGTACTTC
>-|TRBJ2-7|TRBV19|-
CASRPTVNSYEQYF
TGTGCCAGTAGGCCTACAGTGAACTCCTACGAGCAGTACTTC
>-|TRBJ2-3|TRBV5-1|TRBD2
CASRRTSSSTDTQYF
TGCGCCAGCAGACGGACTAGTTCCAGCACAGATACGCAGTATTTT
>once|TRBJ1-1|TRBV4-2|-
CASSQDGDTFSEAFF
TGTGCCAGCAGCCAAGACGGGGACACCTTCAGTGAAGCTTTCTTT
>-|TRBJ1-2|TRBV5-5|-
CASSSHDTSRGYTF
TGTGCCAGCAGCTCCCACGACACGTCGAGAGGCTACACCTTC
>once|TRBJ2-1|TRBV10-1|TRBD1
CASSADRDNEQFF
TGCGCCAGCAGTGCGGACAGGGACAATGAGCAGTTCTTC
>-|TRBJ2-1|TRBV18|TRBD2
CASSLAGGPYNEQFF
TGTGCCAGCTCATTAGCGGGGGGCCCATACAATGAGCAGTTCTTC
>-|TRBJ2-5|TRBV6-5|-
CASRGDIRGETQYF
TGTGCCAGCAGGGGGGACATCCGGGGAGAGACCCAGTACTTC
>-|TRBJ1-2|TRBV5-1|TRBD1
CASSPTLGQGHYGYTF
TGCGCCAGCAGCCCAACCCTGGGACAGGGGCACTATGGCTACACCTTC
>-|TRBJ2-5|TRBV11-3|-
CASSLDSRETQYF
TGTGCCAGCAGCTTAGACTCTCGGGAGACCCAGTACTTC
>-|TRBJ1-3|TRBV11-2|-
CASSRPGTGNTIYF
TGTGCCAGCAGCCGTCCCGGGACAGGAAACACCATATATTTT
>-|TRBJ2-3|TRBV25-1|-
CASSKTVLESTDTQYF
TGTGCCAGCAGTAAGACAGTCCTCGAAAGCACAGATACGCAGTATTTT
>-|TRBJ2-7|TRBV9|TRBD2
CASSPGLAGEQYF
TGTGCCAGCAGCCCCGGACTAGCGGGGGAGCAGTACTTC
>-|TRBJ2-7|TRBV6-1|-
CASSELGGGGFYEQYF
TGTGCCAGCAGTGAATTGGGAGGGGGGGGATTCTACGAGCAGTACTTC
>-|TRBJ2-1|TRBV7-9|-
CASSPRPEGYEQFF
TGTGCCAGCAGCCCGAGGCCCGAGGGTTATGAGCAGTTCTTC